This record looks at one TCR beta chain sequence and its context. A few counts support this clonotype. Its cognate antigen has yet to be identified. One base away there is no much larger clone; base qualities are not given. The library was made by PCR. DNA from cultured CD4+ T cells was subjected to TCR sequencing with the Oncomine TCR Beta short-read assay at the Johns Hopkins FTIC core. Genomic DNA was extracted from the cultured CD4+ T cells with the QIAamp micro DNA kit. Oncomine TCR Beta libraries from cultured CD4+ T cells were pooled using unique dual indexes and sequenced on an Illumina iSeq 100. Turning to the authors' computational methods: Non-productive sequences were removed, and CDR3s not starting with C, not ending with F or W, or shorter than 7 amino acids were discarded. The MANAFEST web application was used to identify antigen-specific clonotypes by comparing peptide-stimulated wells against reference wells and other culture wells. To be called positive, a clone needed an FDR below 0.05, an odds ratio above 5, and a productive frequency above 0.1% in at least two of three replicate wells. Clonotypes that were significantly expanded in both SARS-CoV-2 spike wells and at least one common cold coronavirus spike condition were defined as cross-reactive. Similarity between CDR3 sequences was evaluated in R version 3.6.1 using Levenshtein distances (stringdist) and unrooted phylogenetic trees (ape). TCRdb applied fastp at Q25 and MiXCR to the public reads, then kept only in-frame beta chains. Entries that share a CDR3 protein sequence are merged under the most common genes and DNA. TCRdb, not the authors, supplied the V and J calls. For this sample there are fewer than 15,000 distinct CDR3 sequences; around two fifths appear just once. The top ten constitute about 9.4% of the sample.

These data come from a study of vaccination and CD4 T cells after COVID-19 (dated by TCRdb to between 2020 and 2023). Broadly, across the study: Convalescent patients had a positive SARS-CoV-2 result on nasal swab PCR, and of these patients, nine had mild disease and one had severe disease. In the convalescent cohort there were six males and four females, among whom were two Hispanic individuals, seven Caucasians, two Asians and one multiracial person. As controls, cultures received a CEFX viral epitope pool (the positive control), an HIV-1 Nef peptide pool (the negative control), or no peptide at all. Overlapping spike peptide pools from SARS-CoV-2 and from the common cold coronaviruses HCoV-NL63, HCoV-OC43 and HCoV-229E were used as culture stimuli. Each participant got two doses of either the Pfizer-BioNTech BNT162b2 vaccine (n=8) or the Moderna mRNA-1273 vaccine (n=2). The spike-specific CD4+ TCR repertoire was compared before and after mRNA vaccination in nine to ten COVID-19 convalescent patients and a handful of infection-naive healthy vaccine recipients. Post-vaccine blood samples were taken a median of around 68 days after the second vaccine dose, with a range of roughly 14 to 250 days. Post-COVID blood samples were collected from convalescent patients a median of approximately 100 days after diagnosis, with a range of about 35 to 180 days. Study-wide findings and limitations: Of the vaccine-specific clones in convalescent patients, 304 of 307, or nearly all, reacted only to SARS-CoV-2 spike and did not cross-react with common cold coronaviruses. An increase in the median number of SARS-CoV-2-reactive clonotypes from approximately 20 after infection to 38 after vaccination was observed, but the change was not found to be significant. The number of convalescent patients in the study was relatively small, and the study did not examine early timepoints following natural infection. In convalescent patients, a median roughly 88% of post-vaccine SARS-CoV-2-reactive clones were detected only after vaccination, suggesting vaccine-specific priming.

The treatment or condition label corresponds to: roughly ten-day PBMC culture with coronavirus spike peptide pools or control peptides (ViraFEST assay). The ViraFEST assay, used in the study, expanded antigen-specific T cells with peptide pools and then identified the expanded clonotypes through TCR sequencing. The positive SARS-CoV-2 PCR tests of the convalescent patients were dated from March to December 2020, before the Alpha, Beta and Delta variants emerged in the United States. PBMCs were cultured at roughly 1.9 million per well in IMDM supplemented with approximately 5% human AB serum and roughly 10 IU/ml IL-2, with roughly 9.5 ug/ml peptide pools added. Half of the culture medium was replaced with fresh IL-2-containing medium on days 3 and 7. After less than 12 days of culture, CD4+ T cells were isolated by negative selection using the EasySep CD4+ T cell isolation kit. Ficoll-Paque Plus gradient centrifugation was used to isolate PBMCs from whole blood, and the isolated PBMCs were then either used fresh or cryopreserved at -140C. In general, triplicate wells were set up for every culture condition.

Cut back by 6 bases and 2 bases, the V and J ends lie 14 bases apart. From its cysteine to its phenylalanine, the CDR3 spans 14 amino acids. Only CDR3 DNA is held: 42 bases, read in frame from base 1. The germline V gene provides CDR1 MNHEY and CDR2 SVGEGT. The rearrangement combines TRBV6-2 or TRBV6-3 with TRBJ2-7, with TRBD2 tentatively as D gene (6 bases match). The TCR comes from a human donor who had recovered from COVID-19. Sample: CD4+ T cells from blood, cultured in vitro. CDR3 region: CASSSSEGTYEQYF. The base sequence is TGTGCCAGCAGCTCTAGCGAAGGCACCTACGAGCAGTACTTC.